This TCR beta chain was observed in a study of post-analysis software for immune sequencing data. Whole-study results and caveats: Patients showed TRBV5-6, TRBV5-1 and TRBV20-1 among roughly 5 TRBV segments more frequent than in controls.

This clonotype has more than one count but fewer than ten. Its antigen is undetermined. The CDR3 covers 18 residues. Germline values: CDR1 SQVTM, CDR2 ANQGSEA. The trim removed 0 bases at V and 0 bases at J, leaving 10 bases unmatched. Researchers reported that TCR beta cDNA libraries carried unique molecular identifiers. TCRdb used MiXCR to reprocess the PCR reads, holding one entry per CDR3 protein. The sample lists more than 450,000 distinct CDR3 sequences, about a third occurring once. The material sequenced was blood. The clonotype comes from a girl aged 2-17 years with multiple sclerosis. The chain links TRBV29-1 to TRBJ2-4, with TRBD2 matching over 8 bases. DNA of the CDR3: TGCAGCGTTGAAGAACCCTGGGCTAGCGGGCTAGCCAAAAACATTCAGTACTTC. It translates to CSVEEPWASGLAKNIQYF.